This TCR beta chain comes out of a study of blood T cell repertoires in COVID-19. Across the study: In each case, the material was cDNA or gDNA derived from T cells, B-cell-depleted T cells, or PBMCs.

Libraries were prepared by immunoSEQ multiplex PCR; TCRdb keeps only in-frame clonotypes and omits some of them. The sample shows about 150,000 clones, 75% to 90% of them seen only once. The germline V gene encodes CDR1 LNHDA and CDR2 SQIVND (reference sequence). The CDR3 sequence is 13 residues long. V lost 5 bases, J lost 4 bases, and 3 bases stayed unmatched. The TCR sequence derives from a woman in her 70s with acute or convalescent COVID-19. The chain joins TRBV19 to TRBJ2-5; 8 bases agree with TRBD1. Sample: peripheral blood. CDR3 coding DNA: TGTGCCAGTAGTTCGGACAGGGCAGAGACCCAGTACTTC. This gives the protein CASSSDRAETQYF.